This T cell receptor beta chain was sequenced for a study of blood T cells in healthy people across ages. It was with a sample-barcoded 5' primer and a J-beta primer mix that a second PCR of roughly 6 to 12 cycles was run. TCRdb re-called the 5' RACE reads through MiXCR, storing one row per CDR3 protein. Among 1 million to 1.2 million distinct CDR3 sequences listed, 35% to 40% were seen once. Germline V gene lookup returns CDR1 MNHEY and CDR2 SVGAGI. V dropped 6 bases and J dropped 4; count of bases not matched to a gene: 8. The length of the CDR3 is 14 residues. This clonotype was detected a few times.

The sample was blood. The sequence was collected from a man aged 18 to 35 in good health. This rearrangement joins TRBV6-5 to TRBJ2-7; 8 bases line up with TRBD1. The CDR3 spells CASSNPTGAYEQYF. CDR3 bases: TGTGCCAGCAGCAACCCGACAGGGGCGTACGAGCAGTACTTC.